The clone carrying this T cell receptor beta chain was seen at least ten times. TCRdb processed the 5' RACE reads anew with MiXCR; each CDR3 protein has one entry. This table holds about 260,000 distinct CDR3 sequences, more than 20% found once. The source of the sample is a study of CD8 T cells in ankylosing spondylitis. CDR3 length: 14 residues. Unmatched junction bases numbered 6, after V lost 6 bases and J lost 5 bases. The TCR sequence derives from a male donor with ankylosing spondylitis or in good health (not recorded which). Sample: blood, either unsorted or a sorted T cell fraction (not recorded which). The rearrangement links TRBV12-3 or TRBV12-4 to TRBJ2-5, with 10 bases lining up with TRBD2. The CDR3 here is CASSPYSGRETQYF. CDR3 DNA: TGTGCCAGCAGCCCCTATAGCGGGAGGGAGACCCAGTACTTC.